The rows below give T cell receptor beta chains drawn from one sample of a study of blood T cell repertoires in COVID-19. Produced via immunoSEQ multiplex PCR; TCRdb's table is partial and in-frame only. The sample shows approximately 45,000 clones, around 87% of them seen only once. Material for sequencing was peripheral blood. The receptors shown here come from a woman of 80 years or more with COVID-19, enrolled during active disease. CDR3s include the opening cysteine and the closing phenylalanine or tryptophan. Fields, in order: J gene, clone size, V gene, D gene, CDR3 protein, CDR3 DNA. The D gene is left open where the match is weak. Clone size, where shown, is once, few, many, or a class for clones that have expanded.

TRBJ2-1	once	TRBV15	.	CATSRDPSGNEQFF	TGTGCCACCAGCAGAGATCCTAGTGGGAATGAGCAGTTCTTC
TRBJ2-7	once	TRBV4-1	TRBD1	CASSYRDRAYEQYF	TGCGCCAGCAGCTACCGGGACAGGGCGTACGAGCAGTACTTC
TRBJ1-1	.	TRBV5-1	.	CASSFNGQLNTEAFF	TGCGCCAGCAGCTTTAATGGTCAGTTGAACACTGAAGCTTTCTTT
TRBJ2-3	.	TRBV5-1	TRBD1	CASSPSRVGQGADTQYF	TGCGCCAGCAGCCCGTCCAGGGTGGGACAGGGGGCAGATACGCAGTATTTT
TRBJ1-4	few	TRBV11-2	.	CASSPGEATNEKLFF	TGTGCCAGCAGCCCGGGGGAGGCAACTAATGAAAAACTGTTTTTT
TRBJ2-3	.	TRBV4-1	TRBD1	CASSFPARGQTDTQYF	TGCGCCAGCAGCTTCCCGGCTAGGGGGCAGACAGATACGCAGTATTTT
TRBJ2-7	.	TRBV6-5	TRBD1	CASSRQGYEQYF	TGTGCCAGCAGTCGACAGGGATACGAGCAGTACTTC
TRBJ2-3	.	TRBV3-1/TRBV3-2	TRBD2	CASSLRTSAQYF	TGTGCCAGCAGCCTCCGGACTAGCGCGCAGTATTTT
TRBJ2-1	.	TRBV4-1	.	CASSQETGPQFF	TGCGCCAGCAGCCAAGAAACAGGCCCGCAGTTCTTC
TRBJ1-5	.	TRBV5-1	.	CASTRESWSNQPQHF	TGCGCCAGCACCCGAGAATCATGGAGCAATCAGCCCCAGCATTTT
TRBJ1-2	.	TRBV24-1	.	CATSDLGGAKTF	TGTGCCACCAGTGATTTAGGAGGCGCGAAGACCTTC
TRBJ1-1	once	TRBV19	.	CASLTGTLNTEAFF	TGTGCCAGCCTCACCGGGACTTTGAACACTGAAGCTTTCTTT
TRBJ1-1	once	TRBV27	.	CASSLSAGARAFF	TGTGCCAGCAGTTTATCGGCAGGGGCGAGGGCTTTCTTT
TRBJ2-1	.	TRBV9	.	CASNPGGLPTPHEQFF	TGTGCCAGCAACCCAGGAGGCTTGCCCACCCCCCATGAGCAGTTCTTC